A single T cell receptor (beta chain) is shown here with its context. As yet, its antigen is unknown. The sample's time point: week 11, during vaccination. Vaccination comprised doses that each held 300 ug of mutant IDH1 20-mer peptide, plus topical imiquimod. V lost 5 bases, J lost 0 bases, and 9 bases lay in between. The CDR3 runs 13 residues. CDR1 and CDR2 (germline): GTSNPN, SVGIG (reference sequence). Profiling relied on immunoSEQ multiplex PCR, and the TCRdb table lists in-frame clones only, not all of them. The sample contains 30,000 to 45,000 clones, approximately 80% of which appear only once. This sample was taken from a study of a mutant IDH1 vaccine in newly diagnosed glioma.

The chain joins TRBV30 to TRBJ2-3; the D gene is possibly TRBD1 (6 bases). This sequence originates from a young woman with glioma. Some clones in this sample may be carry-over from other donors' samples. The sample here was peripheral blood mononuclear cells (PBMCs), taken from a glioma patient whose treatment included an IDH1 peptide vaccine. CDR3 nucleotide sequence: TGTGCCTGGGATCAGGGGAGCACAGATACGCAGTATTTT. As protein: CAWDQGSTDTQYF.